The 9 T cell receptor beta chains listed next were all sequenced from one sample in a study of blood T cells in healthy people across ages. A J-beta primer mix and a sample-barcoded 5' primer were used in a second PCR of about 7 to 12 cycles. Each CDR3 protein is one row after TCRdb ran MiXCR on the 5' RACE reads. In the table there are under 850,000 distinct CDR3 sequences, 36% of which are singletons. The sequencing sample was made of blood. These receptor sequences come from a man aged 18 to 35 in good health.

The rearrangement joins TRBV14 to TRBJ2-1, with TRBD2 matching over 9 bases. The length of the CDR3 is 13 residues. J gave up 12 bases and V 5 bases, and 8 bases lay outside the gene matches. The germline V gene encodes CDR1 SGHDN and CDR2 FVKESK. This CDR3 is CASSKTGLAVQFF. The CDR3 DNA is TGTGCCAGCAGCAAGACGGGACTAGCAGTGCAGTTCTTC. The full variable domain, completed using reference TRBV14 and TRBJ2-1, is EAGVTQFPSHSVIEKGQTVTLRCDPISGHDNLYWYRRVMGKEIKFLLHFVKESKQDESGMPNNRFLAERTGGTYSTLKVQPAELEDSGVYFCASSKTGLAVQFFGPGTRLTVL.

This clonotype occurred a few times. The chain is built from TRBV6-5 and TRBJ2-3, with 8 bases fitting TRBD1. Germline assignment: CDR1 MNHEY and CDR2 SVGAGI. The CDR3 contains 18 residues. The trim removed 6 bases at V and 2 bases at J, leaving 16 bases unmatched. The CDR3 DNA reads as TGTGCCAGCAGACCCCGATGGCAGGGGGCATCTGCCACAGATACGCAGTATTTT. Translating gives CASRPRWQGASATDTQYF.

To note about this clonotype: An end of the junction differs from the germline gene, which may be a read error. This chain joins TRBV13 and TRBJ2-3; the match to TRBD1 covers 7 bases. Germline V gene sequence: CDR1 PRHDT, CDR2 FYEKMQ (reference sequence). This CDR3 comprises 15 residues. The CDR3 loop is CVSSSTGDPTDTQYF. In DNA, the CDR3 is TGTGTCAGCAGCTCTACAGGGGATCCCACAGATACGCAGTATTTT.

The chain employs TRBV10-3 and TRBJ2-5; no reliable D call. V was pared by 2 bases and J by 3 bases, with 4 bases between. The germline V gene has CDR1 ENHRY and CDR2 SYGVKD. The CDR3 sequence is 12 residues long. The CDR3 DNA sequence: TGTGCCATCAGTGAGGGCGAAGAGACCCAGTACTTC. It codes for CAISEGEETQYF.

The V gene is TRBV21-1, the J gene TRBJ2-7; no check of the table's D call, TRBD1, against the DNA was made. TRBV21-1 has pseudogene status. This CDR3 region has 14 residues. The CDR3 coding sequence is TGTGCCAGCAGCCCAACCGGACAGGAGAGAGATGAGTACTTC. Translation: CASSPTGQERDEYF.

A word on this clonotype: The junction departs from the called germline gene at one end, perhaps through a read error. The V and J genes are TRBV7-2 and TRBJ1-5, with D possibly matching TRBD1 (6 bases). There are 13 residues in the CDR3. The germline CDR1 and CDR2 sequences are SGHTA and FQGNSA. The CDR3 region is CASSMDSNRPQHF. CDR3 bases: TGTGCCAGCAGCATGGACAGTAATCGGCCCCAGCATTTT.

J is TRBJ2-1 and V is TRBV11-2; D is tentatively TRBD1 or TRBD2 (6 bases each). Trimming removed 1 base from V and 6 bases from J, with 13 bases in between. The CDR3 loop spans 15 amino acids. The germline CDR1 and CDR2 sequences are SGHAT and FQNNGV. The CDR3 nucleotides are TGTGCCAGCAGCTTAGCGGGCAGGGGACTCAATGAGCAGTTCTTC. Residues: CASSLAGRGLNEQFF.

This sequence joins TRBV27 and TRBJ1-1; unclear D gene. This CDR3 is built from 15 residues. CDR1 and CDR2 (germline): MNHEY, SMNVEV (reference sequence). Trimming pared 4 bases from V and 1 base from J, leaving 13 bases between. This CDR3 is CASSWESSGNTEAFF. CDR3 coding DNA: TGTGCCAGCAGTTGGGAAAGTTCGGGGAACACTGAAGCTTTCTTT.

This clonotype was detected ten times or more. The rearrangement joins TRBV4-3 to TRBJ2-4; maybe TRBD2 (6 bases). CDR3 length: 17 residues. V was cut by 0 bases and J by 2 bases, with 14 bases left in between. Per the germline V gene, CDR1 is LGHNA and CDR2 is YSLEER. The CDR3 bases are TGCGCCAGCAGCCAAGAGTACGCGGGAATAACCAAAAACATTCAGTACTTC. Translated: CASSQEYAGITKNIQYF.